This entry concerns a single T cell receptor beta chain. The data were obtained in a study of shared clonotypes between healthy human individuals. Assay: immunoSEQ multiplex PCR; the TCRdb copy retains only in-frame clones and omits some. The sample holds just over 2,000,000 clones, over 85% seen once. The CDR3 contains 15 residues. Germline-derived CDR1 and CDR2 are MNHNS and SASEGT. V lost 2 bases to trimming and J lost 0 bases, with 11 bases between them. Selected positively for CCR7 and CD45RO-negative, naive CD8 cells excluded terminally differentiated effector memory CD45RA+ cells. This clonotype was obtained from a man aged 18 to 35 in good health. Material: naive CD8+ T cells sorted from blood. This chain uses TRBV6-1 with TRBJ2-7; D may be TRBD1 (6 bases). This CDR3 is CASSELVGASYEQYF. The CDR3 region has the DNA TGTGCCAGCAGTGAACTGGTGGGGGCCTCCTACGAGCAGTACTTC.